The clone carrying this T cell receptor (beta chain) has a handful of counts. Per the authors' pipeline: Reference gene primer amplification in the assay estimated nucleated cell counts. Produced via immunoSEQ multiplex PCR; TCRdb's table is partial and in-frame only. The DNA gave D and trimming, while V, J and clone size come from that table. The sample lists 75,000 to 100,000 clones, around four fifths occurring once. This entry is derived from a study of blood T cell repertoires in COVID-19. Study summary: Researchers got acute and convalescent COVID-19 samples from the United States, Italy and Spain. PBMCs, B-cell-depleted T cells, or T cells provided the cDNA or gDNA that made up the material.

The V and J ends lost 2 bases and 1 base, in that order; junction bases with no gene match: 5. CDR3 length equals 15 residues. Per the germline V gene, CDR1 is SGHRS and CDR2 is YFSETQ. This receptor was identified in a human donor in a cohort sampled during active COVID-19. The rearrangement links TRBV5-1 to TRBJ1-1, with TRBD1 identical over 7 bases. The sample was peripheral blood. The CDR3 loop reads CASSFRPGGNTEAFF. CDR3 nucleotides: TGCGCCAGCAGCTTTAGACCAGGGGGGAACACTGAAGCTTTCTTT.